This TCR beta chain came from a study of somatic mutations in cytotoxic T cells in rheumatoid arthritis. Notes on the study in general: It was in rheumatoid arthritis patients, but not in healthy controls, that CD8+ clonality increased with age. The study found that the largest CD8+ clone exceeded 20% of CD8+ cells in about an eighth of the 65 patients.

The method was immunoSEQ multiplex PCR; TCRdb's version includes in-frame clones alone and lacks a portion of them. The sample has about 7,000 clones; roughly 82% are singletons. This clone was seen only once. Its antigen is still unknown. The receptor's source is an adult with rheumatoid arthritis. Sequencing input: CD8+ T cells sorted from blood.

The CDR3 nucleotides are TGCGCCAGCAGCGGCAGCCTAGCGGGGGCCGGGGAGCTGTTTTTT. This translates into CASSGSLAGAGELFF. V usage is TRBV5-1 and J usage is TRBJ2-2, with 10 bases fitting TRBD2. Germline V lookup: CDR1 SGHRS, CDR2 YFSETQ. The length of the CDR3 is 15 residues. Trimming at V came to 4 bases and at J to 6 bases, leaving 6 bases not matched to a gene.